The 22 T cell receptor beta chains reported below all come from one sample, sequenced in a study of cytomegalovirus exposure and HLA in healthy donors. The PCR used 60 Vbeta and 13 Jbeta primers. The protocol was immunoSEQ multiplex PCR, while the TCRdb copy is restricted to in-frame clones and leaves out a portion. Of nearly 110,000 clones in the sample, about 70% were seen once. Specimen: PBMCs. The origin of the receptors is a boy between 10 and 17 years old in good health and CMV-seronegative.

CDR3 nucleotides: TGTGCCAGCACCCCCGTCGGTAGCAATCAGCCCCAGCATTTT. Translation: CASTPVGSNQPQHF. This sequence joins TRBV28 and TRBJ1-5; D gene ambiguous. V shed 7 bases and J shed 0 bases, with 10 bases lying between them. Germline V gene lookup returns CDR1 MDHEN and CDR2 SYDVKM. This CDR3 is 14 amino acids long.

The V and J genes are TRBV15 and TRBJ1-5, with TRBD1 matching over 8 bases. The CDR3 runs 13 residues. Germline-derived CDR1 and CDR2 are LNHNV and YYDKDF (reference sequence). V lost 5 bases to trimming and J lost 6 bases; unmatched junction nucleotides: 3. This CDR3 is CATSGDRGQPQHF. DNA of the CDR3: TGTGCCACCAGCGGCGACAGGGGTCAGCCCCAGCATTTT.

The V and J genes are TRBV4-1 and TRBJ2-2, with 9 bases lining up with TRBD1. V gave up 2 bases and J gave up 2 bases; unmatched junction bases: 3. Germline V gene lookup returns CDR1 MGHRA and CDR2 YSYEKL. This CDR3 region has 16 residues. The CDR3 is CASSQYRGRNTGELFF. CDR3 DNA sequence: TGCGCCAGCAGCCAATACAGGGGGCGAAACACCGGGGAGCTGTTTTTT.

This clone was detected once. The V and J genes are TRBV28 and TRBJ1-5; 7 bases match TRBD1. The CDR3 is 15 residues long. Germline CDR1 and CDR2: MDHEN and SYDVKM. V shed 7 bases and J 3 bases; nucleotides not matched to a gene: 9. The CDR3 nucleotides read TGTGCCAGCATAGGCACGCAGGGGGTCAATCAGCCCCAGCATTTT. Translating gives CASIGTQGVNQPQHF.

This sequence joins TRBV19 and TRBJ2-1; 7 bases line up with TRBD2. The germline V gene has CDR1 LNHDA and CDR2 SQIVND (reference sequence). J lost 2 bases, V lost 7 bases, and 8 bases had no gene match. The CDR3 sequence is 15 residues long. CDR3 sequence (DNA): TGTGCCAGTAACCCGGGAGGAAACACCTACAATGAGCAGTTCTTC. It specifies CASNPGGNTYNEQFF.

In this sample, this clone turned up a few times. The chain uses TRBV19 and TRBJ1-4; TRBD1 matches at 7 bases. V gave up 9 bases and J gave up 2 bases; unmatched junction bases: 6. The CDR3 spans 14 residues. CDR1 LNHDA and CDR2 SQIVND come from the germline V gene (reference sequence). This CDR3 reads CASQRTGTNEKLFF. The CDR3, as DNA: TGTGCCAGCCAAAGGACAGGTACTAATGAAAAACTGTTTTTT.

V gene TRBV19 combines with J gene TRBJ1-5; TRBD1 matches 9 bases. Trimming took 5 bases from V and 9 from J; bases not matched to a gene: 8. The length of the CDR3 is 14 residues. Germline V lookup: CDR1 LNHDA, CDR2 SQIVND (reference sequence). CDR3: CASSVNRGHRPQHF. For the CDR3, the DNA is TGTGCCAGTAGTGTTAACAGGGGGCACCGGCCCCAGCATTTT. The variable domain in full, with the rest retrieved from reference TRBV19 and TRBJ1-5, is DGGITQSPKYLFRKEGQNVTLSCEQNLNHDAMYWYRQDPGQGLRLIYYSQIVNDFQKGDIAEGYSVSREKKESFPLTVTSAQKNPTAFYLCASSVNRGHRPQHFGDGTRLSIL.

Comment on this clone: The missing conserved phenylalanine or tryptophan at the end of this CDR3 makes a read error likely. The chain is built from TRBV6-5 and TRBJ1-1; 10 positions match TRBD1. The V gene end was trimmed by 2 bases and the J gene end by 10 bases; junction bases not matched to a gene: 7. The germline CDR1 and CDR2 sequences are MNHEY and SVGAGI. This CDR3 is built from 14 residues. The CDR3 is CASSYTRQGAGAFV. CDR3 nucleotide sequence: TGTGCCAGCAGTTACACTAGACAGGGGGCGGGAGCTTTCGTT.

V is TRBV7-9 and J is TRBJ2-1, with D hard to call. The V gene's germline CDR1 is SEHNR and CDR2 FQNEAQ (reference sequence). The CDR3 is 16 amino acids. The V end lost 2 bases, the J end lost 2 bases, and 13 bases lay between the germline ends. The CDR3 DNA follows: TGTGCCAGCAGCTTACATGGCGGTTTCCCCTACAATGAGCAGTTCTTC. Its protein is CASSLHGGFPYNEQFF.

This clone showed up just a few times. This chain joins TRBV9 and TRBJ1-2; D might be TRBD1 (5 bases). Germline CDR1 reads SGDLS; CDR2 reads YYNGEE. CDR3 length: 13 amino acids. V was clipped by 0 bases and J by 6 bases, with 9 bases between them. The CDR3 here is CASSVGLGDGYTF. The CDR3 DNA sequence: TGTGCCAGCAGCGTAGGGTTAGGGGATGGCTACACCTTC. The complete variable domain, with remaining parts taken from reference TRBV9 and TRBJ1-2, reads DSGVTQTPKHLITATGQRVTLRCSPRSGDLSVYWYQQSLDQGLQFLIQYYNGEERAKGNILERFSAQQFPDLHSELNLSSLELGDSALYFCASSVGLGDGYTFGSGTRLTVV.

This rearrangement joins TRBV7-6 to TRBJ2-5; D remains unclear. CDR1 SGHVS and CDR2 FNYEAQ come from the germline V gene. Trimming pared 5 bases from V and 3 bases from J, leaving 4 bases between. CDR3 length: 11 amino acids. As DNA, the CDR3 is TGTGCCAGCAGCCAAAAAGAGACCCAGTACTTC. It encodes CASSQKETQYF.

The J gene is TRBJ2-2, the V gene TRBV6-5; D unclear. V was pared by 0 bases and J by 5 bases, with 7 bases between. Germline V gives CDR1 MNHEY, CDR2 SVGAGI. The length of the CDR3 is 14 residues. This CDR3 is CASSYSAETGELFF. Written as DNA, the CDR3 is TGTGCCAGCAGTTACTCGGCGGAGACCGGGGAGCTGTTTTTT.

The rearrangement uses TRBV5-1 and TRBJ2-1; 14 nucleotides agree with TRBD2. Germline V gene data show CDR1 as SGHRS and CDR2 as YFSETQ. The CDR3 contains 18 residues. Germline trimming cut 0 bases from V and 3 bases from J; bases unmatched to any gene: 5. The CDR3 reads CASSLGRGLAGVYNEQFF. CDR3 bases: TGCGCCAGCAGCTTGGGTCGGGGACTAGCGGGAGTCTACAATGAGCAGTTCTTC.

The rearrangement joins TRBV19 to TRBJ2-2; D gene ambiguous. The V gene lost 3 bases and the J gene lost 1 base, with 3 bases spanning the gap. This CDR3 region has 13 residues. Germline loops: CDR1 LNHDA, CDR2 SQIVND (reference sequence). CDR3 sequence reads: CASSIQNTGELFF. The CDR3 nucleotides read TGTGCCAGTAGTATCCAGAACACCGGGGAGCTGTTTTTT. The whole variable domain, filled in from reference TRBV19 and TRBJ2-2, reads DGGITQSPKYLFRKEGQNVTLSCEQNLNHDAMYWYRQDPGQGLRLIYYSQIVNDFQKGDIAEGYSVSREKKESFPLTVTSAQKNPTAFYLCASSIQNTGELFFGEGSRLTVL.

This chain's CDR3 is CASLGGGNYGYTF. CDR3 bases: TGTGCCAGTTTGGGGGGGGGTAACTATGGCTACACCTTC. The genes are TRBV7-8 and TRBJ1-2; D is possibly TRBD1 (5 bases). The germline CDR1 and CDR2 sequences are SGHVS and FQNEAQ. The V end lost 9 bases, the J end lost 1 base, and 12 bases lay between the germline ends. CDR3 length equals 13 residues.

The chain uses TRBV7-9 and TRBJ1-3; the match to TRBD1 covers 9 bases. V was clipped by 5 bases and J by 3 bases; unmatched bases: 5. Germline V gives CDR1 SEHNR, CDR2 FQNEAQ (reference sequence). The CDR3 is 15 amino acids. CDR3 coding DNA: TGTGCCAGCAGCGCACAGGGGGCTTTTGGAAACACCATATATTTT. This codes for CASSAQGAFGNTIYF.

CDR3 nucleotide sequence: TGCGCCAGCAGCCCCCTCCCGGGGTATGAGCAGTTCTTC. Translation: CASSPLPGYEQFF. The rearrangement joins TRBV5-1 to TRBJ2-1, with D perhaps matching TRBD2 (5 bases). The CDR3 is 13 residues long. Trimming took off 4 bases at V and 8 bases at J, with 13 bases between the two ends. Germline V gives CDR1 SGHRS, CDR2 YFSETQ.

This clone was counted a few times. V and J are TRBV5-1 and TRBJ2-1, with 7 bases identical to TRBD2. The CDR3 spans 14 residues. CDR1 is SGHRS, CDR2 YFSETQ, per germline. V lost 4 bases and J lost 6; bases outside the gene matches: 7. The CDR3 reads CASSPPAGSNEQFF. The CDR3 DNA follows: TGCGCCAGCAGCCCCCCAGCGGGGAGCAATGAGCAGTTCTTC.

The J gene is TRBJ2-7, the V gene TRBV19; D remains ambiguous. In germline, CDR1 is LNHDA, CDR2 SQIVND (reference sequence). Deletions cut 6 bases from V and 5 bases from J, with 8 bases between. The CDR3 runs 11 residues. CDR3 in amino acids: CASSYRDEQYF. As DNA, the CDR3 is TGTGCCAGTAGCTATCGTGACGAGCAGTACTTC.

In this sample, this clone turned up once. The chain recombines TRBV28 with TRBJ1-2; a possible D gene is TRBD1 (5 bases). Germline loops: CDR1 MDHEN, CDR2 SYDVKM. Trimming pared 6 bases from V and 12 bases from J, leaving 29 bases between. The length of the CDR3 is 16 residues. The CDR3 spells CASRSVPFRVPFRDTF. In DNA, the CDR3 is TGTGCCAGCAGGAGTGTTCCTTTCAGGGTCCCCTTCAGGGACACCTTC.

V gene TRBV5-1 combines with J gene TRBJ2-5, with D tentatively TRBD1 (6 bases). Trimming stripped 0 bases from V and 6 bases from J, with 18 bases between. CDR1 SGHRS and CDR2 YFSETQ come from the germline V gene. CDR3 length: 16 residues. This chain's CDR3 is CASSLDTGNPRKTQYF. As DNA, the CDR3 is TGCGCCAGCAGCTTGGATACAGGGAACCCAAGAAAGACCCAGTACTTC. Complete variable domain (other parts from reference TRBV5-1 and TRBJ2-5): KAGVTQTPRYLIKTRGQQVTLSCSPISGHRSVSWYQQTPGQGLQFLFEYFSETQRNKGNFPGRFSGRQFSNSRSEMNVSTLELGDSALYLCASSLDTGNPRKTQYFGPGTRLLVL.

This chain uses TRBV5-4 with TRBJ1-2; D may be TRBD1 (6 bases). The length of the CDR3 is 15 residues. From germline, CDR1 is SGHNT and CDR2 YYREEE (reference sequence). V gave up 2 bases and J gave up 4 bases, with 15 bases separating them. The CDR3 DNA follows: TGTGCCAGCAGCTTTCAAGACAGGATGCCCTATGGCTACACCTTC. It encodes CASSFQDRMPYGYTF.